This T cell receptor beta chain is from a study of T cell changes during pregnancy in multiple sclerosis. V was pared by 1 base and J by 0 bases, with 7 bases between. Looked up from germline, CDR1 is SGHRS and CDR2 is YFSETQ. The CDR3 has 14 amino acids. The data were produced by immunoSEQ multiplex PCR, yet TCRdb's version contains in-frame clones alone and is incomplete. Seen here are tens of thousands of clones, 85% to 95% observed once, and the top ten hold just over 2%. The TCR comes from a female donor with multiple sclerosis, enrolled in a pregnancy study. This chain uses TRBV5-1 with TRBJ1-2; no firm D call. This sample comprised peripheral blood, obtained after pregnancy. CDR3 sequence (DNA): TGCGCCAGCAGCTTGACATCCTCTAACTATGGCTACACCTTC. Encoded protein: CASSLTSSNYGYTF.